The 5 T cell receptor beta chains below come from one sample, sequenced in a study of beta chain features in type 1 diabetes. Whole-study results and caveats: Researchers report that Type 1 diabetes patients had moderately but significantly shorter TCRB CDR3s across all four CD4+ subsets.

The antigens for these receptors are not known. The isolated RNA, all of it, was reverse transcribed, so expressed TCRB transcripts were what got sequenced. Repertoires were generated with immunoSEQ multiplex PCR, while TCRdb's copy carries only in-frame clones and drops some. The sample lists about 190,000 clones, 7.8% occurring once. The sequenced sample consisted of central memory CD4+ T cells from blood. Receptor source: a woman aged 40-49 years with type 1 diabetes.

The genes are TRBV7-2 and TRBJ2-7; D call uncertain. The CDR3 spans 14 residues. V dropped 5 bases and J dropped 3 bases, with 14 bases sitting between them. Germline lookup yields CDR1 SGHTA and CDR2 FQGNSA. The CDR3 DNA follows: TGTGCCAGCAGCGATAGCTTGGCTAACTACGAGCAGTACTTC. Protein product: CASSDSLANYEQYF.

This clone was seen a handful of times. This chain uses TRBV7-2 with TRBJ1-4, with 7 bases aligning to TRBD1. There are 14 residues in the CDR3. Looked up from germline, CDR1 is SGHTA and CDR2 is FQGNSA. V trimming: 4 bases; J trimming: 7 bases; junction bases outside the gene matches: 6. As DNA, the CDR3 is TGTGCCAGCAGCTCTCAGGGGGGAGTTGAAAAACTGTTTTTT. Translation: CASSSQGGVEKLFF.

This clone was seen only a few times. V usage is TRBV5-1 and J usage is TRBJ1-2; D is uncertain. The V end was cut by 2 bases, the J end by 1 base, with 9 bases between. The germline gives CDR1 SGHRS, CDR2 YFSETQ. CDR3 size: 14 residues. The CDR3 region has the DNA TGCGCCAGCAGCTTACCAACAGTTAACTATGGCTACACCTTC. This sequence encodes CASSLPTVNYGYTF.

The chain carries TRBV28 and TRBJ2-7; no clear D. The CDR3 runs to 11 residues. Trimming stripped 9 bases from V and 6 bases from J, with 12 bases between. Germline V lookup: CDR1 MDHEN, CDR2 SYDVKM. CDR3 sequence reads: CARPLECEQYF. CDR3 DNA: TGTGCCAGACCCTTGGAGTGCGAGCAGTACTTC.

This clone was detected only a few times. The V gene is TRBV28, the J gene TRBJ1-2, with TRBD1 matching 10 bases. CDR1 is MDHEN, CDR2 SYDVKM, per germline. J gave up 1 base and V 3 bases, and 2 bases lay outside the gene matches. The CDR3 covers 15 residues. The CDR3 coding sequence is TGTGCCAGCAGTTTGGACAGGGGGTTTAACTATGGCTACACCTTC. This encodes CASSLDRGFNYGYTF.